The 28 T cell receptor beta chains given below trace back to one sample, sequenced in a study of regulatory T cells in long-lasting Graves disease. Construction of the TCR beta libraries employed iRepertoire HTBI primers in conjunction with Arm-PCR of CDR3 regions. TCRdb used MiXCR to reprocess the multiplex PCR reads, holding one entry per CDR3 protein. The sample shows hundreds of thousands of distinct CDR3 sequences, 15% to 20% of them seen only once. Time point: newly diagnosed GD, antithyroid drugs for less than 3 months. PBMCs were the source of the RNA used for TCR sequencing. The data were also submitted as part of a second study, on T cells in Graves' hyperthyroidism and ophthalmopathy.

The starting material was peripheral blood mononuclear cells (PBMCs), obtained at new diagnosis, from a patient treated with antithyroid drugs. Receptor source: a woman aged 35-60 years with Graves disease.

This chain connects TRBV2 to TRBJ2-3; 8 nucleotides match TRBD1. CDR1 SNHLY and CDR2 FYNNEI come from the germline V gene. Trimming cost V 8 bases and J 3 bases; bases outside gene matches: 13. This CDR3 contains 16 residues. In DNA form, the CDR3 reads TGTGCCAGCGATAAAACCCCCCGGACAGGGACAGATACGCAGTATTTT. It translates to CASDKTPRTGTDTQYF.

In its sample, this clonotype was seen many times. The J gene is TRBJ2-7, the V gene TRBV3-1; TRBD1 aligns across 10 bases. V shed 1 base and J 7 bases; nucleotides not matched to a gene: 4. Germline V gene sequence: CDR1 LGHDT, CDR2 YNNKEL (reference sequence). The length of the CDR3 is 14 residues. The CDR3 DNA sequence: TGTGCCAGCAGCCAAGGACAGGGGGCGGGTGAGCAGTACTTC. It yields the protein CASSQGQGAGEQYF.

This clonotype was counted at least ten times. The chain couples TRBV2 to TRBJ2-1; TRBD2 matches 9 bases. Trimming at V came to 6 bases and at J to 8 bases, leaving 8 bases not matched to a gene. CDR3 length: 14 amino acids. CDR1 and CDR2 (germline): SNHLY, FYNNEI. CDR3 nucleotides: TGTGCCAGCAGGGGGACTAGCCCGTGGGATGAGCAGTTCTTC. Translating gives CASRGTSPWDEQFF.

This clonotype was counted ten times or more. The rearrangement uses TRBV7-2 and TRBJ2-1; D not certain. Germline CDR1 and CDR2: SGHTA and FQGNSA. The germline V and J ends were trimmed by 4 bases and 0 bases, with 19 bases remaining between them. The CDR3 contains 18 residues. CDR3 residues: CASSSLVFRYPSYNEQFF. The CDR3 DNA reads as TGTGCCAGCAGCTCCCTAGTGTTTAGGTACCCCTCCTACAATGAGCAGTTCTTC.

This clonotype occurred many times. The chain uses TRBV12-3 or TRBV12-4 and TRBJ1-5; 10 bases are shared with TRBD1. V gave up 5 bases and J gave up 7 bases; unmatched junction bases: 5. CDR3 length: 14 amino acids. The CDR3 sequence is CASSMTGGQQPQHF. CDR3 sequence (DNA): TGTGCCAGCAGTATGACAGGGGGCCAACAGCCCCAGCATTTT.

This clonotype has at least ten counts. The J gene is TRBJ2-3, the V gene TRBV11-2, with D perhaps matching TRBD2 (6 bases). The germline V gene encodes CDR1 SGHAT and CDR2 FQNNGV. The CDR3 length is 15 residues. Trimming left V 1 base short and J 4 bases short, with 12 bases between. The DNA of the CDR3 is TGTGCCAGCAGCTTAGTTTCGGGGGAGGCAGATACGCAGTATTTT. It encodes CASSLVSGEADTQYF.

This clonotype has a handful of counts. The junction shows a germline mismatch at one end, possibly a read error. This chain uses TRBV12-3 or TRBV12-4 with TRBJ1-1, with D hard to call. The CDR3 has 13 residues. Written as DNA, the CDR3 is TGTGCCAGCAGTTTTGGTGCGAACACTGAAGTTTTCTTT. It encodes CASSFGANTEVFF.

This clonotype was detected many times. The chain employs TRBV27 and TRBJ2-7; 11 bases match TRBD1. J gave up 6 bases and V 4 bases, and 5 bases lay outside the gene matches. The CDR3 has 14 amino acids. The V gene's germline CDR1 is MNHEY and CDR2 SMNVEV (reference sequence). The CDR3 sequence is CASSWTGGSFEQYF. CDR3 coding DNA: TGTGCCAGCAGTTGGACAGGGGGCTCGTTCGAGCAGTACTTC.

Ten or more counts support this clonotype. The V gene is TRBV28, the J gene TRBJ1-5, with D uncertain. Germline V gene sequence: CDR1 MDHEN, CDR2 SYDVKM. CDR3 length: 13 residues. Trimming left V 6 bases short and J 2 bases short, with 8 bases between. The CDR3 DNA reads TGTGCCAGCAGCCTATTGGGCAATCAGCCCCAGCATTTT. It specifies CASSLLGNQPQHF.

This clonotype showed up many times. At one end, the junction sequence differs from germline, possibly due to a read error. The genes are TRBV7-9 and TRBJ1-4; 8 positions match TRBD1. The germline V gene encodes CDR1 SEHNR and CDR2 FQNEAQ (reference sequence). The CDR3 has 15 residues. This CDR3 reads CASSFDRGTNEKLFF. CDR3 nucleotides: TGCGCCAGCAGCTTCGACAGGGGAACTAATGAAAAACTGTTTTTT.

This clonotype was observed at least ten times. This chain connects TRBV27 to TRBJ1-1, with TRBD1 identical over 8 bases. Per germline, CDR1 MNHEY and CDR2 SMNVEV (reference sequence). The CDR3 consists of 14 residues. V shed 7 bases, J shed 4 bases, and the junction held 8 bases outside the gene matches. The CDR3 sequence: CASNPQGGRTEAFF. CDR3 DNA sequence: TGTGCCAGCAACCCACAGGGGGGGCGCACTGAAGCTTTCTTT.

This clonotype was seen more than once but under ten times. This chain connects TRBV6-1 to TRBJ2-6; no definite D call. Germline lookup yields CDR1 MNHNS and CDR2 SASEGT. Trimming removed 7 bases at V and 3 bases at J, with 10 bases between. The CDR3 length is 14 residues. CDR3 bases: TGTGCCAGCACCAACTCCTATGGGGCCAACGTCCTGACTTTC. It translates to CASTNSYGANVLTF.

This clonotype has a count of ten or more. J is TRBJ1-2 and V is TRBV11-2; D possibly corresponds to TRBD1 (5 bases). CDR1 is SGHAT, CDR2 FQNNGV, per germline. Trimming removed 6 bases from V and 4 bases from J, with 15 bases in between. This CDR3 comprises 14 residues. For the CDR3, the DNA is TGTGCCAGCAGACGACAGAATCCTGTCTATGGCTACACCTTC. This sequence encodes CASRRQNPVYGYTF.

The DNA of the CDR3 is TGCAGTGCTGCCGCTAGATACAATGAGCAGTTCTTC. It encodes CSAAARYNEQFF. V is TRBV20-1 and J is TRBJ2-1; D is unresolved. The V end lost 5 bases, the J end lost 4 bases, and 9 bases lay between the germline ends. Per the germline V gene, CDR1 is DFQATT and CDR2 is SNEGSKA (reference sequence). This CDR3 has 12 amino acids.

V gene TRBV7-9 combines with J gene TRBJ2-7; the D call may be TRBD1 or TRBD2 (5 bases each). The CDR3 contains 12 residues. Germline-derived CDR1 and CDR2 are SEHNR and FQNEAQ (reference sequence). V gave up 5 bases and J gave up 7 bases, with 12 bases separating them. The CDR3 nucleotides read TGTGCCAGCAGCCCTCTGTGGGGGGAGCAGTACTTC. Protein product: CASSPLWGEQYF. Based on the CDR3 plus reference TRBV7-9 and TRBJ2-7, the full variable domain is DTGVSQNPRHKITKRGQNVTFRCDPISEHNRLYWYRQTLGQGPEFLTYFQNEAQLEKSRLLSDRFSAERPKGSFSTLEIQRTEQGDSAMYLCASSPLWGEQYFGPGTRLTVT.

This clonotype showed up many times. The rearrangement uses TRBV28 and TRBJ2-7, with 7 bases aligning to TRBD1. V shed 3 bases and J 0 bases; nucleotides not matched to a gene: 17. The CDR3 runs to 19 residues. The V gene's germline CDR1 is MDHEN and CDR2 SYDVKM. In DNA form, the CDR3 reads TGTGCCAGCAGTTTTGCCCTTACCCTGGGACAGCGAAGCTCCTACGAGCAGTACTTC. Amino acid sequence: CASSFALTLGQRSSYEQYF.

This clonotype was seen repeatedly, ten times or more. The chain recombines TRBV24-1 with TRBJ2-3, with D possibly being TRBD2 (5 bases). Deletions cut 7 bases from V and 0 bases from J, with 13 bases between. The CDR3 runs to 15 residues. The germline V gene has CDR1 KGHDR and CDR2 SFDVKD. CDR3 sequence: CATRPSRVSTDTQYF. In DNA, the CDR3 is TGTGCCACCAGACCATCGAGGGTGAGCACAGATACGCAGTATTTT.

At least ten counts were recorded for this clonotype. The chain links TRBV4-1 to TRBJ2-3; D is ambiguous. The germline CDR1 and CDR2 sequences are MGHRA and YSYEKL. The CDR3 runs to 14 residues. V lost 3 bases and J 1 base, leaving 8 bases between the germline ends. In DNA, the CDR3 is TGCGCCAGCAGCCACGGACCAGGCACAGATACGCAGTATTTT. It encodes CASSHGPGTDTQYF.

CDR3 bases: TGTGCCAGCAGCCAAGATCCGAGGGGCGGGCTTGAAAAACTGTTTTTT. Translated: CASSQDPRGGLEKLFF. The rearrangement uses TRBV4-2 and TRBJ1-4, with D perhaps matching TRBD1 (5 bases). V was cut by 0 bases and J by 7 bases, with 15 bases left in between. The CDR3 is 16 residues long. In germline, CDR1 is LGHNA, CDR2 YNFKEQ.

The rearrangement links TRBV5-1 to TRBJ2-2; perhaps TRBD1 as D (6 bases). Germline V gene sequence: CDR1 SGHRS, CDR2 YFSETQ. Trimming left V 7 bases short and J 2 bases short, with 15 bases between. The CDR3 covers 15 residues. The CDR3 protein is CASHPGQPNTGELFF. DNA for the CDR3: TGCGCCAGCCACCCAGGACAGCCCAACACCGGGGAGCTGTTTTTT. The entire variable domain, with the rest obtained from reference TRBV5-1 and TRBJ2-2, is as follows: KAGVTQTPRYLIKTRGQQVTLSCSPISGHRSVSWYQQTPGQGLQFLFEYFSETQRNKGNFPGRFSGRQFSNSRSEMNVSTLELGDSALYLCASHPGQPNTGELFFGEGSRLTVL.

Concerning this clonotype: One end of the junction fails to match germline, which may point to a read error. The genes are TRBV20-1 and TRBJ2-5, with D perhaps TRBD2 (7 bases). Per the germline V gene, CDR1 is DFQATT and CDR2 is SNEGSKA (reference sequence). CDR3 length: 11 amino acids. CDR3 region: CRPGGQKTQYF. The CDR3 nucleotides are TGCAGGCCGGGGGGCCAAAAGACCCAGTACTTC.

This clonotype was detected a few times. The rearrangement joins TRBV6-2 or TRBV6-3 to TRBJ2-7; weak D call: TRBD1 (6 bases). This CDR3 contains 14 residues. With 5 bases removed from V and 3 bases from J, the gap between germline ends came to 14 bases. The germline gives CDR1 MNHEY, CDR2 SVGEGT. The CDR3 coding sequence is TGTGCCAGCAGTGATTACCAGGACAGCTACGAGCAGTACTTC. This codes for CASSDYQDSYEQYF.

This clonotype came up many times. The chain carries TRBV7-2 and TRBJ2-7, with 13 bases matching TRBD2. The CDR3 covers 16 residues. Germline V gene sequence: CDR1 SGHTA, CDR2 FQGNSA. V lost 5 bases to trimming and J lost 2 bases; unmatched junction nucleotides: 6. The CDR3 spells CASSRTSGGLTYEQYF. The CDR3 nucleotides read TGTGCCAGCAGCCGGACTAGCGGGGGCCTTACCTACGAGCAGTACTTC.

V gene TRBV28 combines with J gene TRBJ1-2; TRBD1 matches 10 bases. Germline trimming cut 5 bases from V and 6 bases from J; bases unmatched to any gene: 9. The CDR3 covers 15 residues. Germline loops: CDR1 MDHEN, CDR2 SYDVKM. The CDR3 nucleotides are TGTGCCAGCAGTGGCCCGGGACAGGGGACCGATGGCTACACCTTC. It codes for CASSGPGQGTDGYTF.

The gene calls are TRBV19 and TRBJ1-2, with D unresolved. V was shortened by 4 bases and J by 8 bases, with 14 bases between the two germline ends. CDR1 is LNHDA and CDR2 is SQIVND in the germline V gene (reference sequence). CDR3 size: 13 residues. CDR3 bases: TGTGCCAGTAGTACCACAGCAACGACCGGCTACACCTTC. Translation: CASSTTATTGYTF.

This clonotype was detected a few times. The gene calls are TRBV7-2 and TRBJ1-5; D call uncertain. The CDR3 length is 17 residues. Deletions cut 1 base from V and 3 bases from J, with 16 bases between. Germline V gene lookup returns CDR1 SGHTA and CDR2 FQGNSA. The CDR3 DNA reads as TGTGCCAGCAGCTTAGAGGCTCTGCAGTACTTCAATCAGCCCCAGCATTTT. As protein: CASSLEALQYFNQPQHF.

In this sample, this clonotype turned up many times. The rearrangement uses TRBV28 and TRBJ1-2; D is ambiguous. The V end was cut by 4 bases, the J end by 8 bases, with 14 bases between. CDR1 and CDR2 from the germline V gene are MDHEN and SYDVKM. The CDR3 spans 13 residues. The DNA of the CDR3 is TGTGCCAGCAGTTCACAAGCCCGGCGGGGCTACACCTTC. Protein sequence: CASSSQARRGYTF.

The chain is built from TRBV15 and TRBJ1-2; D gene unclear. CDR3 length: 13 residues. Germline V gene lookup returns CDR1 LNHNV and CDR2 YYDKDF (reference sequence). Trimming stripped 0 bases from V and 4 bases from J, with 6 bases between. In DNA, the CDR3 is TGTGCCACCAGCAGAGATAGCTTCTATGGCTACACCTTC. It specifies CATSRDSFYGYTF.